Following are 28 T cell receptor beta chains from one sample sequenced in a study of beta chain features in type 1 diabetes (dated by TCRdb to 2016 to 2018). Library generation was performed with the immunoSEQ multiplex PCR assay. The entire amount of isolated RNA was reverse transcribed using the High Capacity cDNA Reverse Transcription Kit, so the sequenced TCRB transcripts were expressed ones. TCRdb took over this immuneACCESS table, retaining in-frame rearrangements with V and J assigned. Such tables are incomplete; in checked studies, under half of the missing clones stem from an unresolved V gene, and the remainder is unexplained. The sample data list 400,000 to 450,000 clones, and approximately 15% of these were observed just once. The ten largest clones represent 0.035% to 0.045% of the sample. Sequenced: naive CD4+ T cells from blood. This specimen's cell subset or site label, interpreted: true naive CD4+ T cells. The origin of the receptors is a man aged 30-40 years in good health.

Only a few counts were recorded for this clone. The identical CDR3 is also encoded by other nucleotide sequences in the sample. This chain joins TRBV9 and TRBJ2-1, with 7 bases that match TRBD2. The V gene's germline CDR1 is SGDLS and CDR2 YYNGEE. CDR3 length: 14 amino acids. V lost 2 bases to trimming and J lost 1 base; unmatched junction nucleotides: 0. The CDR3 sequence: CASSVSGSYNEQFF. The CDR3 DNA reads TGTGCCAGCAGCGTTAGCGGGTCCTACAATGAGCAGTTCTTC.

The V gene is TRBV30, the J gene TRBJ1-1; D is uncertain. V was trimmed by 3 bases and J by 1 base, leaving 6 bases between them. This CDR3 region has 12 residues. Per the germline V gene, CDR1 is GTSNPN and CDR2 is SVGIG (reference sequence). The CDR3: CAWSRENTEAFF. The CDR3 region has the DNA TGTGCCTGGAGCAGAGAGAACACTGAAGCTTTCTTT. The whole variable domain, remainder taken from reference TRBV30 and TRBJ1-1, is SQTIHQWPATLVQPVGSPLSLECTVEGTSNPNLYWYRQAAGRGLQLLFYSVGIGQISSEVPQNLSASRPQDRQFILSSKKLLLSDSGFYLCAWSRENTEAFFGQGTRLTVV.

V usage is TRBV14 and J usage is TRBJ1-2; D unresolved. Trimming left V 4 bases short and J 5 bases short, with 20 bases between. The germline V gene has CDR1 SGHDN and CDR2 FVKESK. This CDR3 has 16 residues. The CDR3 region has the DNA TGTGCCAGCAGCCGGGCCAGACCGTCGTCTGATTATGGCTACACCTTC. Its translation: CASSRARPSSDYGYTF.

The gene calls are TRBV14 and TRBJ2-5, with D possibly called TRBD1 or TRBD2 (5 bases each). V lost 6 bases, J lost 5 bases, and 16 bases lay in between. Germline V gene lookup returns CDR1 SGHDN and CDR2 FVKESK. CDR3 length equals 14 residues. Written as DNA, the CDR3 is TGTGCCAGCAGTCGGGGCCTACCCGGGGAGACCCAGTACTTC. Translation gives CASSRGLPGETQYF.

This clone was found a few times. J is TRBJ2-1 and V is TRBV4-3; D possibly matches TRBD1 or TRBD2 (5 bases each). With 5 bases removed from V and 4 bases from J, the gap between germline ends came to 18 bases. Germline lookup yields CDR1 LGHNA and CDR2 YSLEER. The CDR3 covers 16 residues. CDR3 nucleotides: TGCGCCAGCAGCATTGGGACCGGGACCGAATACAATGAGCAGTTCTTC. This codes for CASSIGTGTEYNEQFF.

The table lists this clone with a few counts. The gene calls are TRBV7-9 and TRBJ1-2, with D maybe TRBD1 (5 bases). Trimming left V 1 base short and J 5 bases short, with 14 bases between. This CDR3 is built from 15 residues. Looked up from germline, CDR1 is SEHNR and CDR2 is FQNEAQ (reference sequence). The CDR3 loop is CASSLVRGAPYGYTF. The DNA of the CDR3 is TGTGCCAGCAGCTTAGTAAGGGGCGCGCCTTATGGCTACACCTTC.

Only a few counts were recorded for this clone. The V call is TRBV14, the J call TRBJ2-7, with 8 positions matching TRBD1. The V and J ends lost 3 bases and 2 bases, in that order; junction bases with no gene match: 3. CDR3 size: 14 residues. Germline CDR1 and CDR2: SGHDN and FVKESK. CDR3 amino acids: CASSQATGAYEQYF. The CDR3 DNA sequence: TGTGCCAGCAGCCAGGCGACAGGGGCCTACGAGCAGTACTTC. Full variable domain (remainder filled in from reference TRBV14 and TRBJ2-7): EAGVTQFPSHSVIEKGQTVTLRCDPISGHDNLYWYRRVMGKEIKFLLHFVKESKQDESGMPNNRFLAERTGGTYSTLKVQPAELEDSGVYFCASSQATGAYEQYFGPGTRLTVT.

This chain joins TRBV4-3 and TRBJ2-5; 8 positions agree with TRBD2. Germline-derived CDR1 and CDR2 are LGHNA and YSLEER. The CDR3 covers 15 residues. Unmatched junction bases numbered 10, after V lost 5 bases and J lost 5 bases. The CDR3 bases are TGCGCCAGCAGCAGGGGACTAGGGGATCTGGAGACCCAGTACTTC. Translating gives CASSRGLGDLETQYF.

This clone was counted between two and nine times. V gene TRBV5-1 combines with J gene TRBJ2-3; the match to TRBD2 covers 7 bases. Germline V lookup: CDR1 SGHRS, CDR2 YFSETQ. V shed 5 bases, J shed 3 bases, and the junction held 9 bases outside the gene matches. This CDR3 contains 15 residues. DNA for the CDR3: TGCGCCAGCAGGTCCTCAGCGGGGAGGACAGATACGCAGTATTTT. Translation gives CASRSSAGRTDTQYF.

This chain connects TRBV30 to TRBJ1-1, with 9 positions matching TRBD1. Trimming at V came to 8 bases and at J to 3 bases, leaving 7 bases not matched to a gene. The CDR3 is made up of 13 amino acids. Germline CDR1 GTSNPN, CDR2 SVGIG (reference sequence). The chain's CDR3 is CAVQQGADTEAFF. In nucleotides, the CDR3 is TGTGCCGTACAACAGGGGGCAGACACTGAAGCTTTCTTT.

The J gene is TRBJ1-1, the V gene TRBV7-9; no reliable D call. The ends were cut back, 7 bases at V and 5 bases at J, with 8 bases in the middle. The CDR3 runs to 11 residues. Germline assignment: CDR1 SEHNR and CDR2 FQNEAQ (reference sequence). CDR3 protein: CASTPETEAFF. For the CDR3, the DNA is TGTGCCAGCACCCCCGAAACTGAAGCTTTCTTT.

This clone was detected a few times. The V gene is TRBV5-1, the J gene TRBJ1-6; D remains unclear. In germline, CDR1 is SGHRS, CDR2 YFSETQ. The CDR3 sequence is 13 residues long. Trimming removed 4 bases at V and 8 bases at J, with 10 bases between. For the CDR3, the DNA is TGCGCCAGCAGCGCGGGCGGTGATTCACCCCTCCACTTT. Protein product: CASSAGGDSPLHF.

The genes are TRBV4-3 and TRBJ1-1; 11 bases match TRBD1. In germline, CDR1 is LGHNA, CDR2 YSLEER. The length of the CDR3 is 16 residues. The ends lost 0 bases at V and 6 bases at J; junction bases unmatched: 6. In DNA, the CDR3 is TGCGCCAGCAGCCAAGATGTGGGACAGGGGGTCGCTGAAGCTTTCTTT. Protein product: CASSQDVGQGVAEAFF.

This chain uses TRBV4-1 with TRBJ2-7; 8 nucleotides align to TRBD2. This CDR3 contains 13 residues. J was trimmed by 7 bases and V by 1 base; bases with no gene match: 3. Germline CDR1 is MGHRA and CDR2 is YSYEKL. The CDR3 sequence: CASSQAGGGEQYV. CDR3 nucleotides: TGCGCCAGCAGCCAAGCGGGAGGGGGAGAGCAGTACGTC.

Worth noting for this clone: A much bigger clone sits one base away, suggesting this may be a read error. The V gene is TRBV6-6, the J gene TRBJ2-3, with D uncertain. V was shortened by 5 bases and J by 3 bases, with 6 bases between the two germline ends. Germline V CDR1 and CDR2: MNHNY, SVGAGI (reference sequence). The CDR3 length is 12 residues. CDR3 in amino acids: CASSPGTDTQYF. Written as DNA, the CDR3 is TGTGCCAGCAGTCCCGGTACAGATACGCAGTATTTT.

In this sample, this clone turned up a few times. The V and J genes are TRBV5-6 and TRBJ2-1; no reliable D call. Germline assignment: CDR1 SGHDT and CDR2 YYEEEE. The germline V and J ends were trimmed by 2 bases and 6 bases, with 21 bases remaining between them. The CDR3 contains 17 residues. CDR3 residues: CASSFPWSRNSFNEQFF. The CDR3 coding sequence is TGTGCCAGCAGCTTTCCATGGTCCAGGAACTCGTTCAATGAGCAGTTCTTC.

This clone was observed a few times. The chain is built from TRBV4-3 and TRBJ2-3, with D maybe TRBD2 (6 bases). Trimming removed 4 bases from V and 1 base from J, with 15 bases in between. The length of the CDR3 is 16 residues. The germline gives CDR1 LGHNA, CDR2 YSLEER. CDR3 residues: CASSRGGVAGTDTQYF. In DNA form, the CDR3 reads TGCGCCAGCAGCCGCGGCGGGGTAGCAGGCACAGATACGCAGTATTTT.

This clone has a handful of counts. V usage is TRBV9 and J usage is TRBJ2-5, with 7 bases identical to TRBD1. The CDR3 is 15 amino acids. V was clipped by 0 bases and J by 5 bases; unmatched bases: 7. The V gene's germline CDR1 is SGDLS and CDR2 YYNGEE. Here the CDR3 reads CASSVATGMVETQYF. For the CDR3, the DNA is TGTGCCAGCAGCGTAGCGACAGGGATGGTTGAGACCCAGTACTTC.

This clone appeared a few times. V and J are TRBV13 and TRBJ1-5; D possibly corresponds to TRBD1 (6 bases). This CDR3 has 15 residues. Trimming took 3 bases from V and 0 from J, leaving 9 bases between them. Looked up from germline, CDR1 is PRHDT and CDR2 is FYEKMQ (reference sequence). CDR3 sequence reads: CASSFGGASNQPQHF. The CDR3 DNA is TGTGCCAGCAGCTTCGGGGGCGCTAGCAATCAGCCCCAGCATTTT.

The J gene is TRBJ2-5, the V gene TRBV5-1, with D perhaps matching TRBD1 or TRBD2 (8 bases each). The V and J ends lost 1 base and 5 bases respectively, with 18 bases between them. The CDR3 totals 16 residues. Per germline, CDR1 SGHRS and CDR2 YFSETQ. Here the CDR3 reads CASSLHSGTGGETQYF. As DNA, the CDR3 is TGCGCCAGCAGCTTGCATAGCGGGACAGGTGGCGAGACCCAGTACTTC.

This clone was seen more than once but under ten times. The V and J genes are TRBV14 and TRBJ2-4; TRBD2 might be the D (6 bases). The CDR3 has 12 amino acids. Germline V gives CDR1 SGHDN, CDR2 FVKESK. Trimming shortened V by 1 base and J by 13 bases, and 11 bases separated the two germline ends. This CDR3 reads CASSQAGRSQYF. CDR3 bases: TGTGCCAGCAGCCAAGCAGGGAGGTCCCAGTACTTC.

This clone was observed once. V is TRBV5-1 and J is TRBJ2-4, with 8 bases matching TRBD1. CDR1 SGHRS and CDR2 YFSETQ come from the germline V gene. This CDR3 is built from 17 residues. V lost 2 bases to trimming and J lost 3 bases; unmatched junction nucleotides: 10. For the CDR3, the DNA is TGCGCCAGCAGCTTTCGAGACAGGGGCGCGGGCAAAAACATTCAGTACTTC. Translating it yields CASSFRDRGAGKNIQYF.

The V and J genes are TRBV30 and TRBJ2-5; perhaps TRBD1 as D (7 bases). V was pared by 8 bases and J by 3 bases, with 19 bases between. The CDR3 extends over 14 amino acids. Per germline, CDR1 GTSNPN and CDR2 SVGIG (reference sequence). The CDR3 DNA reads TGTGCCGGCTCAGGGGGGACAGTAAAAGAGACCCAGTACTTC. Translation: CAGSGGTVKETQYF.

The chain is built from TRBV5-1 and TRBJ2-3; 10 positions match TRBD2. In germline, CDR1 is SGHRS, CDR2 YFSETQ. The CDR3 runs to 16 residues. V dropped 3 bases and J dropped 1; count of bases not matched to a gene: 5. The CDR3, as DNA: TGCGCCAGCAGCTCTAGACTAGCGGGTGGCACAGATACGCAGTATTTT. It codes for CASSSRLAGGTDTQYF. Variable domain in full (rest from reference TRBV5-1 and TRBJ2-3): KAGVTQTPRYLIKTRGQQVTLSCSPISGHRSVSWYQQTPGQGLQFLFEYFSETQRNKGNFPGRFSGRQFSNSRSEMNVSTLELGDSALYLCASSSRLAGGTDTQYFGPGTRLTVL.

This rearrangement joins TRBV5-4 to TRBJ2-3, with TRBD2 as a possible D gene (5 bases). The ends were cut back, 3 bases at V and 3 bases at J, with 14 bases in the middle. Germline V gives CDR1 SGHNT, CDR2 YYREEE (reference sequence). CDR3 length equals 15 residues. Here the CDR3 DNA reads TGTGCCAGCAGCTCTGAGAGGAGGCATACAGATACGCAGTATTTT. Its translation is CASSSERRHTDTQYF.

This clone has more than one count but fewer than ten. This sequence joins TRBV30 and TRBJ1-2; D unclear. With 5 bases removed from V and 8 bases from J, the gap between germline ends came to 12 bases. Germline values: CDR1 GTSNPN, CDR2 SVGIG (reference sequence). The CDR3 is 11 residues long. CDR3 sequence (DNA): TGTGCCTGGTTCCAGGTGGGAGGCTACACCTTC. Residues: CAWFQVGGYTF.

This clone was counted only a few times. The chain has TRBV19 and TRBJ1-2, with 7 positions matching TRBD1. CDR1 is LNHDA and CDR2 is SQIVND in the germline V gene (reference sequence). There are 11 residues in the CDR3. The V and J ends lost 11 bases and 8 bases, in that order; junction bases with no gene match: 8. The CDR3, as DNA: TGTGCCGCCCGACAGGGTTACGGCTACACCTTC. Translating it yields CAARQGYGYTF.

This clone has more than one count but fewer than ten. Different DNA sequences within this sample yield the same CDR3. The CDR3 DNA is TGTGCCAGCAGCCTTGTATCCGTCTCTGGAAACACCATATATTTT. Protein: CASSLVSVSGNTIYF. The chain employs TRBV7-2 and TRBJ1-3, with D hard to call. Trimming stripped 5 bases from V and 0 bases from J, with 11 bases between. This CDR3 has 15 residues. From germline, CDR1 is SGHTA and CDR2 FQGNSA.